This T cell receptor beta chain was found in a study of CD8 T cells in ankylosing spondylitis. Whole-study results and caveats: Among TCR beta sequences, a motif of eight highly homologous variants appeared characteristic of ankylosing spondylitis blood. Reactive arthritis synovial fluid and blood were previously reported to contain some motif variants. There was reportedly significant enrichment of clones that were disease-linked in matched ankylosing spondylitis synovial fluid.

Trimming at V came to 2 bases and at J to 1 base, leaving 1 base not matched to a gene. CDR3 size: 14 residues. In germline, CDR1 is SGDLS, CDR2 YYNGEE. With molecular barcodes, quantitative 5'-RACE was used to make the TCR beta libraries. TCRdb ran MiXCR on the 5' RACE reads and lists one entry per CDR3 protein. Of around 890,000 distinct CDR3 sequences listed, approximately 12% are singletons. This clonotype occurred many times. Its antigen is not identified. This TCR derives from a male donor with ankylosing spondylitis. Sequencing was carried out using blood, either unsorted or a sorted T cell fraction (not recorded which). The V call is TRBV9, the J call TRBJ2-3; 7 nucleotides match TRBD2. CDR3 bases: TGTGCCAGCAGCGTTCTAGCGGGCACAGATACGCAGTATTTT. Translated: CASSVLAGTDTQYF.